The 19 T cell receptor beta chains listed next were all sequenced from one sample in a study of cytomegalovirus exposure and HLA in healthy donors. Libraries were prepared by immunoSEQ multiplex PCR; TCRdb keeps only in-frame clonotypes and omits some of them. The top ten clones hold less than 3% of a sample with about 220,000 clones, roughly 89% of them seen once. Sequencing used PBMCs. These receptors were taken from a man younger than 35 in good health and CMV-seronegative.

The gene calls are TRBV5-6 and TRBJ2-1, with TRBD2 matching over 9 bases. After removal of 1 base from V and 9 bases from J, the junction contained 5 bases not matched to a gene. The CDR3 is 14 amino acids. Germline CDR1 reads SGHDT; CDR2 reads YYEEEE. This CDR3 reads CASSLLAGYGEQFF. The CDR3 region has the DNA TGTGCCAGCAGCTTGCTAGCGGGGTATGGTGAGCAGTTCTTC.

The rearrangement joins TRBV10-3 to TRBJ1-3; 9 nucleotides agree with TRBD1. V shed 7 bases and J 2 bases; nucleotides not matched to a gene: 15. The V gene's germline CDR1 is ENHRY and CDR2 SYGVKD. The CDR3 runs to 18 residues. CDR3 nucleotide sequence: TGTGCCATCATCCCACGGGACAGGGTTTGGATCCCTGGAAACACCATATATTTT. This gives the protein CAIIPRDRVWIPGNTIYF.

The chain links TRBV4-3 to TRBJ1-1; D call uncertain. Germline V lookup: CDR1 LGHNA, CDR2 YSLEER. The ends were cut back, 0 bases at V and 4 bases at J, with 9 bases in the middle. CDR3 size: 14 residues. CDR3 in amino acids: CASSQDGYGTEAFF. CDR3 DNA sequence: TGCGCCAGCAGCCAAGATGGTTACGGCACTGAAGCTTTCTTT.

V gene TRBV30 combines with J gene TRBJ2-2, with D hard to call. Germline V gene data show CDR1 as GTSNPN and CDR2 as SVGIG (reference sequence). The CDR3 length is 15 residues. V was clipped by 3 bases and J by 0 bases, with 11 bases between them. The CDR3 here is CAWRVGAANTGELFF. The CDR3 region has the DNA TGTGCCTGGAGAGTCGGCGCGGCGAACACCGGGGAGCTGTTTTTT.

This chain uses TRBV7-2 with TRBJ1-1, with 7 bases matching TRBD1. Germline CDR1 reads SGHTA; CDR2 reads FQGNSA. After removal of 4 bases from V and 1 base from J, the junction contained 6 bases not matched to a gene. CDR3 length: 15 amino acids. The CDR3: CASSYTGVGNTEAFF. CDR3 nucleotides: TGTGCCAGCAGCTACACAGGGGTGGGGAACACTGAAGCTTTCTTT.

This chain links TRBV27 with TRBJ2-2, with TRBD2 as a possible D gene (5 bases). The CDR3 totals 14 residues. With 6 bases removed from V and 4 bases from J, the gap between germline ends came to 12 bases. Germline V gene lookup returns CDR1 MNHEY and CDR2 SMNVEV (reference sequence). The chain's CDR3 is CASSIGLSTGELFF. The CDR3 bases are TGTGCCAGCAGCATAGGACTCAGCACCGGGGAGCTGTTTTTT.

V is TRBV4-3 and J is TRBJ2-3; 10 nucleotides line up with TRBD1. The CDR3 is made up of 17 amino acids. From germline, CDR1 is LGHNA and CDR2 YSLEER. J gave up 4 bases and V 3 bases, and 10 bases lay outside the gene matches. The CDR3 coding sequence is TGCGCCAGCAGCCAGACCGACGGGACAGGGGAAGCAGATACGCAGTATTTT. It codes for CASSQTDGTGEADTQYF.

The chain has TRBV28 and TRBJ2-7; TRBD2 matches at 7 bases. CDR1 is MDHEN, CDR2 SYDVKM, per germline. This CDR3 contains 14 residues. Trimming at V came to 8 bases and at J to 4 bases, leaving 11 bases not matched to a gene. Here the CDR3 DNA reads TGTGCCAGCGGGAAAGCGGGGTACCTTTACGAGCAGTACTTC. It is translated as CASGKAGYLYEQYF.

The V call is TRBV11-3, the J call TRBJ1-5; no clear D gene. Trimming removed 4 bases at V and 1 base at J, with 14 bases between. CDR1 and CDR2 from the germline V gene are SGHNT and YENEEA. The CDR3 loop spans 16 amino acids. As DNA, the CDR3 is TGTGCCAGCAGCTCCCTAAGGGAGGCGAGCAATCAGCCCCAGCATTTT. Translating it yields CASSSLREASNQPQHF. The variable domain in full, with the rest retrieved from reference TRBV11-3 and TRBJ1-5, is EAGVVQSPRYKIIEKKQPVAFWCNPISGHNTLYWYLQNLGQGPELLIRYENEEAVDDSQLPKDRFSAERLKGVDSTLKIQPAELGDSAVYLCASSSLREASNQPQHFGDGTRLSIL.

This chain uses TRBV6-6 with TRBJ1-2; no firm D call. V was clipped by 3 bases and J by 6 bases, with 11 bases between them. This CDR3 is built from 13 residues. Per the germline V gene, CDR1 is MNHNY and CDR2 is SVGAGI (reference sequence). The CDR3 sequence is CASSYRGRDGYTF. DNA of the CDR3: TGTGCCAGCAGTTATCGGGGTCGAGATGGCTACACCTTC.

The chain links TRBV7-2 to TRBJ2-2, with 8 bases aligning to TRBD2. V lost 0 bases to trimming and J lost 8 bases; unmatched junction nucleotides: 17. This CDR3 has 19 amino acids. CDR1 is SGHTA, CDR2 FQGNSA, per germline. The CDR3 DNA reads TGTGCCAGCAGCTTAGCGGCGGCTAGCGGGCAGATCCGACTTGGGGAGCTGTTTTTT. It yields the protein CASSLAAASGQIRLGELFF.

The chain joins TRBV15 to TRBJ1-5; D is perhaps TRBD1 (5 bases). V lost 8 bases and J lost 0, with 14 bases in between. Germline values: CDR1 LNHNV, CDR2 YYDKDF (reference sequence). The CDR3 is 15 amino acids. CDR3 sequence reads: CATGLSGHSNQPQHF. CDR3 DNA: TGTGCCACCGGGCTTTCAGGGCATAGCAATCAGCCCCAGCATTTT. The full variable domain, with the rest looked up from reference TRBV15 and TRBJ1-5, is DAMVIQNPRYQVTQFGKPVTLSCSQTLNHNVMYWYQQKSSQAPKLLFHYYDKDFNNEADTPDNFQSRRPNTSFCFLDIRSPGLGDTAMYLCATGLSGHSNQPQHFGDGTRLSIL.

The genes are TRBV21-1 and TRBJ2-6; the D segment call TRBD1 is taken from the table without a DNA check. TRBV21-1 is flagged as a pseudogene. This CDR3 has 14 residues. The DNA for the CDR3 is TGTGCCAGTGACAGGGAAAATGGGGCCAACGTCCTGACTTTC. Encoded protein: CASDRENGANVLTF.

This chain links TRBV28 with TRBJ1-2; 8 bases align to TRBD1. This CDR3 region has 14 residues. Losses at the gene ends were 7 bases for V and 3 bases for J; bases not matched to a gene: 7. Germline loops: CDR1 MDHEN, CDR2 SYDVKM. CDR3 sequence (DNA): TGTGCCAGCAACTTTGGACAGGGAGACTATGGCTACACCTTC. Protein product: CASNFGQGDYGYTF.

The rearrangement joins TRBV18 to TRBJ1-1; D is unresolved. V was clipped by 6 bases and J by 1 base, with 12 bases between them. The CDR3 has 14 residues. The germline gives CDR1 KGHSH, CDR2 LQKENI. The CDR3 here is CASSLKTGNTEAFF. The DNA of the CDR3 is TGTGCCAGCTCTCTTAAGACGGGGAACACTGAAGCTTTCTTT.

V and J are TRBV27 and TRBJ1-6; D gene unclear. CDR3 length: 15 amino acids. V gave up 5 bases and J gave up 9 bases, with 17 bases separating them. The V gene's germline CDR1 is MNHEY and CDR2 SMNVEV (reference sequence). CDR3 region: CASSPNGVVLSPLHF. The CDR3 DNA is TGTGCCAGCAGTCCGAACGGGGTCGTGCTTTCACCCCTCCACTTT.

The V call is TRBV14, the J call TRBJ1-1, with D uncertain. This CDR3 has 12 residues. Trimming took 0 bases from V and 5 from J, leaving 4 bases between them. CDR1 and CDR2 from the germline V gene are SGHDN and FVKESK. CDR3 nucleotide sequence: TGTGCCAGCAGCCAAGATCGGACTGAAGCTTTCTTT. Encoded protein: CASSQDRTEAFF.

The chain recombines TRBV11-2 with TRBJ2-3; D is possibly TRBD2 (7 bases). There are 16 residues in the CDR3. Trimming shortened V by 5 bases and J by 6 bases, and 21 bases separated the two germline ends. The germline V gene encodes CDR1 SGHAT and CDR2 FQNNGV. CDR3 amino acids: CASSMRTGGGGDTQYF. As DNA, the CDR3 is TGTGCCAGCAGCATGAGGACTGGAGGGGGGGGCGATACGCAGTATTTT.

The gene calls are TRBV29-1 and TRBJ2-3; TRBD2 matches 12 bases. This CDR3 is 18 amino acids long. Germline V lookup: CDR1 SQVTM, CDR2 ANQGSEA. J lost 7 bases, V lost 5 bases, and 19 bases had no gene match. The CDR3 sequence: CSVPHIPLAGGADHTQYF. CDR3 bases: TGCAGCGTTCCACACATCCCGCTAGCGGGAGGGGCCGATCATACGCAGTATTTT.